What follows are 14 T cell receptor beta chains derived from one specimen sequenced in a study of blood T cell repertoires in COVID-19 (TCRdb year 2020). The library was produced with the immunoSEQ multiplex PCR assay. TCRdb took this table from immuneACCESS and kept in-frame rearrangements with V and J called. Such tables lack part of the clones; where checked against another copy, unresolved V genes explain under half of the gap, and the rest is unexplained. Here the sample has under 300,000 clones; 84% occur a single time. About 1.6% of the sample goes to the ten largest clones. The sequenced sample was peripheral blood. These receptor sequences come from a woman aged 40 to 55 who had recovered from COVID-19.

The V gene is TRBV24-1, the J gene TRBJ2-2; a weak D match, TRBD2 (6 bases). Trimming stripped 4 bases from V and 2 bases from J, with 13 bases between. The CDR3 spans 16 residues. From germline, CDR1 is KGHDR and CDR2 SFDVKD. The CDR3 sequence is CATSETSGVNTGELFF. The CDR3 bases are TGTGCCACCAGTGAGACCTCGGGGGTTAACACCGGGGAGCTGTTTTTT.

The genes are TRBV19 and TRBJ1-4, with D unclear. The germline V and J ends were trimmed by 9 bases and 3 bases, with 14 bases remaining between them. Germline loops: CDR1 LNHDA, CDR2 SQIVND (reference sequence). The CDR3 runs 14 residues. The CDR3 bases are TGTGCCAGCCAAACGGGAGCTTCTAATGAAAAACTGTTTTTT. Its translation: CASQTGASNEKLFF.

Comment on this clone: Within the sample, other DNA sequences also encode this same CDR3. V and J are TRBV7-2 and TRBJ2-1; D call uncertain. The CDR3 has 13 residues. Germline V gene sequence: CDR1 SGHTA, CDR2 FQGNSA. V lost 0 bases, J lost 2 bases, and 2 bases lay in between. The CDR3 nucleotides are TGTGCCAGCAGCTTAGCCACCTACAATGAGCAGTTCTTC. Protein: CASSLATYNEQFF.

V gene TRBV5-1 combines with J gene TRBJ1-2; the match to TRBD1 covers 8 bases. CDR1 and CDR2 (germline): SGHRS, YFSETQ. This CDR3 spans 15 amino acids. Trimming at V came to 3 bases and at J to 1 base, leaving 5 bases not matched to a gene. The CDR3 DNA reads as TGCGCCAGCAGCTCGCTGGGACAGGTTAACTATGGCTACACCTTC. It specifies CASSSLGQVNYGYTF. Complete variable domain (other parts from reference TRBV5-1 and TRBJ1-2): KAGVTQTPRYLIKTRGQQVTLSCSPISGHRSVSWYQQTPGQGLQFLFEYFSETQRNKGNFPGRFSGRQFSNSRSEMNVSTLELGDSALYLCASSSLGQVNYGYTFGSGTRLTVV.

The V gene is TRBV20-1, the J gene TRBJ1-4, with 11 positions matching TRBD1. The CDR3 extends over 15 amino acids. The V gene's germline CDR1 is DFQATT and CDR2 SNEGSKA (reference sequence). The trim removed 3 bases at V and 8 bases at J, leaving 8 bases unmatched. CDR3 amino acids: CSASDSGQGGEKLFF. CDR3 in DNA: TGCAGTGCTAGTGACTCGGGACAGGGGGGCGAAAAACTGTTTTTT.

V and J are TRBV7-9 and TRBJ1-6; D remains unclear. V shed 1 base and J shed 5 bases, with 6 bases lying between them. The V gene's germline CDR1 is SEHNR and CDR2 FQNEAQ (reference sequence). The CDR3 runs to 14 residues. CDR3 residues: CASSLELNNSPLHF. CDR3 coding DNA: TGTGCCAGCAGCTTAGAACTGAATAATTCACCCCTCCACTTT.

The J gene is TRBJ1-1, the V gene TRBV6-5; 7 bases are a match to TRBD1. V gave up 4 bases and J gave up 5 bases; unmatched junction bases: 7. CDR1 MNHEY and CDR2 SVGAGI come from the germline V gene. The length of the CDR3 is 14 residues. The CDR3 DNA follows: TGTGCCAGCAGTTCTTGGACAGGCCTTACTGAAGCTTTCTTT. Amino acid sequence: CASSSWTGLTEAFF.

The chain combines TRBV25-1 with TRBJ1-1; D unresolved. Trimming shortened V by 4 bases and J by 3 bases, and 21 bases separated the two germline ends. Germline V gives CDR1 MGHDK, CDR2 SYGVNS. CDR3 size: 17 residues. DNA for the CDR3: TGTGCCAGCAGTGCCCAATGGAGGGATCGGTTTGACACTGAAGCTTTCTTT. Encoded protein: CASSAQWRDRFDTEAFF.

The CDR3 sequence is CASTPGQGSYEQYF. The CDR3 DNA reads TGTGCCAGCACACCGGGACAGGGCTCCTACGAGCAGTACTTC. The genes are TRBV6-5 and TRBJ2-7, with 9 bases identical to TRBD1. Germline loops: CDR1 MNHEY, CDR2 SVGAGI. V shed 7 bases, J shed 0 bases, and the junction held 4 bases outside the gene matches. The CDR3 length is 14 residues.

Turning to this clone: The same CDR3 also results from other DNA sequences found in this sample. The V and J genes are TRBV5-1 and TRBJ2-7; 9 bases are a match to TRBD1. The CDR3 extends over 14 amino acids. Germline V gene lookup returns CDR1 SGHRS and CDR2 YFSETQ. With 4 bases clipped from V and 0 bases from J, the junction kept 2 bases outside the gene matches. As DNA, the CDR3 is TGCGCCAGCAGCCTGGGACAGGGCTCCTACGAGCAGTACTTC. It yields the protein CASSLGQGSYEQYF.

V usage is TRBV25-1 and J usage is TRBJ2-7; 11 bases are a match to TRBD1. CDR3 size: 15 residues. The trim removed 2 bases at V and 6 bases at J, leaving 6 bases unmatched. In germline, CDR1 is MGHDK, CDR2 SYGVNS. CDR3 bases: TGTGCCAGCAGTGAACTAGGACAGGGGGCCCGCGAGCAGTACTTC. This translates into CASSELGQGAREQYF.

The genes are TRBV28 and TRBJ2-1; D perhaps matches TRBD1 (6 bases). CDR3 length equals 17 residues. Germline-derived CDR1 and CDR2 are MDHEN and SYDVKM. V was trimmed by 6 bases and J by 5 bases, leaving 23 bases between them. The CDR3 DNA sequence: TGTGCCAGCAGCTTTCCAGGGGCGCCCACGCCACACAATGAGCAGTTCTTC. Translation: CASSFPGAPTPHNEQFF.

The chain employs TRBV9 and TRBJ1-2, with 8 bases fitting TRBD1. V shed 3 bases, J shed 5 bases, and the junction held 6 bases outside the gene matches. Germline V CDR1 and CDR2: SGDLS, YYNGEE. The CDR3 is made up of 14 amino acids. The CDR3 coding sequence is TGTGCCAGCAGCGAGAGGGACAGGTCATATGGCTACACCTTC. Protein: CASSERDRSYGYTF.

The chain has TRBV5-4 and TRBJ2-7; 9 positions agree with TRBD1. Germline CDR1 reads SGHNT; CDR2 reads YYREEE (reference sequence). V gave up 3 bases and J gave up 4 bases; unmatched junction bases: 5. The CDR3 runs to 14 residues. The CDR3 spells CASSYSGTGYEQYF. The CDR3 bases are TGTGCCAGCAGCTACTCCGGGACAGGGTACGAGCAGTACTTC.